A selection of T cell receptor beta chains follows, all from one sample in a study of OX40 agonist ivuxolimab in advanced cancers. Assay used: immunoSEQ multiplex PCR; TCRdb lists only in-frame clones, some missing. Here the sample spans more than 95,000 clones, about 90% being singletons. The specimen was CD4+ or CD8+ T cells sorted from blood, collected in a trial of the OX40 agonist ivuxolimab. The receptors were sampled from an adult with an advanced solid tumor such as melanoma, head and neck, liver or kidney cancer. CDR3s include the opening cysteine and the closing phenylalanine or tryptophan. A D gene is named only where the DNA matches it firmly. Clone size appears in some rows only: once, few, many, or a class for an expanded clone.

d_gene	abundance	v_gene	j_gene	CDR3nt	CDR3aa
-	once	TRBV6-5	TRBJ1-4	TGTGCCAGCAGTTCCACAACTAATGAAAAACTGTTTTTT	CASSSTTNEKLFF
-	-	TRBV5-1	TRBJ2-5	TGCGCCAGCAGCATCCACCAAGAGACCCAGTACTTC	CASSIHQETQYF
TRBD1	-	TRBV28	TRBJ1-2	TGTGCCAGCAGTCCCCCCTGGGGACAGGCCCATGGCTACACCTTC	CASSPPWGQAHGYTF
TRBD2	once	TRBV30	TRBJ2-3	TGTGCCTGGGGACTAGCCGGGGCCGATACGCAGTATTTT	CAWGLAGADTQYF
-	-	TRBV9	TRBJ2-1	TGTGCCAGCAGCCTCCCGAATGGCCAGAAAGTCCAGTTCTTC	CASSLPNGQKVQFF
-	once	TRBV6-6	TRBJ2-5	TGTGCCAGCAGTTACGGGGGAATGGAGACCCAGTACTTC	CASSYGGMETQYF
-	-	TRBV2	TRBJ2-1	TGTGCCAGCAGTGAGTCTCTAGCAGGCAATGAGCAGTTCTTC	CASSESLAGNEQFF
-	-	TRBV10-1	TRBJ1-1	TGCGCCAGCAGTGGGCACTGGAACACTGAAGCTTTCTTT	CASSGHWNTEAFF
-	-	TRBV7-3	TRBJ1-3	TGTGCCAGCAGCTTAAAGTGGGCCGGACAAGGAAACACCATATATTTT	CASSLKWAGQGNTIYF
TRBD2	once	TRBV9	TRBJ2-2	TGTGCCAGCAGCGCTCGACTAGCGGGAGGTATCGGGGAGCTGTTTTTT	CASSARLAGGIGELFF